This T cell receptor (beta chain) emerged from a study of shared clonotypes between healthy human individuals. Naive CD8 cells comprised CD45RO-negative, CCR7-positively selected cells, excluding terminally differentiated effector memory CD45RA+ cells. On this clone: The sample carries other DNA sequences with the same CDR3.

Repertoires were generated with immunoSEQ multiplex PCR, while TCRdb's copy carries only in-frame clones and drops some. Among millions of clones, about 95% were seen once, and the ten largest hold about 1.1%. This CDR3 contains 13 residues. With 0 bases removed from V and 6 bases from J, the gap between germline ends came to 9 bases. CDR1 is SGHRS, CDR2 YFSETQ, per germline. The V gene is TRBV5-1, the J gene TRBJ1-1, with D hard to call. The clonotype was recovered from a man between 18 and 29 years old in good health. The sample was naive CD8+ T cells sorted from blood. The CDR3 region has the DNA TGCGCCAGCAGCTTGGCCGCGGGGTCTGAAGCTTTCTTT. Translation: CASSLAAGSEAFF.